This T cell receptor (beta chain) was profiled in a study of CD8 T cells in ankylosing spondylitis. TCRdb itself ran the 5' RACE reads through MiXCR, one entry per CDR3 protein. The table has more than 60,000 distinct CDR3 sequences, about 5.7% seen once; the top ten hold approximately 2.1%. Points from the study as a whole: With a CD8+ phenotype, disease-linked clones were relatively rare in peripheral blood. It was reported that disease-linked clones were significantly enriched in matched ankylosing spondylitis synovial fluid.

There are many counts of this clonotype. Antigen: not known. This CDR3 is 14 amino acids long. Trimming at V came to 6 bases and at J to 7 bases, leaving 7 bases not matched to a gene. The sequence was collected from a male donor with ankylosing spondylitis or in good health (not recorded which). The sequencing input was blood, either unsorted or a sorted T cell fraction (not recorded which). This sequence joins TRBV12-3 or TRBV12-4 and TRBJ1-4; 8 bases fit TRBD1. CDR3 region: CASSRQGNGEKLFF. For the CDR3, the DNA is TGTGCCAGCAGCCGACAGGGGAACGGTGAAAAACTGTTTTTT.